Listed below are T cell receptor beta chains from one sample, sequenced in a study of T cell responses to AZD1222 COVID-19 vaccine. The repertoire was sequenced with immunoSEQ multiplex PCR; TCRdb's copy has only in-frame clones and lacks some. The sample lists more than 95,000 clones; about nine tenths were seen once. The sample here was peripheral blood, taken on day 0 of AZD1222 vaccination. All receptors derive from an adult in good health. Both conserved end residues are part of each CDR3. D genes are given only for firm matches. Clone size is shown for a subset of rows, as once, few, many or a class of expanded clone.

d_call: .
clone_size: .
j_call: TRBJ1-5
v_call: TRBV28
cdr3_aa: CASDPSGKGNQPQHF
cdr3_nt: TGTGCCAGCGACCCTTCGGGCAAAGGCAATCAGCCCCAGCATTTT

d_call: TRBD2
clone_size: .
j_call: TRBJ2-1
v_call: TRBV18
cdr3_aa: CASSPLPGTSGRSYNEQFF
cdr3_nt: TGTGCCAGCTCACCCTTGCCCGGGACTAGCGGGAGGTCCTACAATGAGCAGTTCTTC

d_call: .
clone_size: .
j_call: TRBJ1-5
v_call: TRBV28
cdr3_aa: CASNFRSLLRGGYQPQHF
cdr3_nt: TGTGCCAGCAATTTCAGGTCTCTGTTACGAGGGGGTTATCAGCCCCAGCATTTT

d_call: .
clone_size: .
j_call: TRBJ2-1
v_call: TRBV9
cdr3_aa: CASSVDRVYNEQFF
cdr3_nt: TGTGCCAGCAGCGTAGACAGGGTCTACAATGAGCAGTTCTTC

d_call: .
clone_size: .
j_call: TRBJ1-3
v_call: TRBV19
cdr3_aa: CASSIDGRISGNTIYF
cdr3_nt: TGTGCCAGTAGTATAGATGGGCGTATCTCTGGAAACACCATATATTTT

d_call: .
clone_size: .
j_call: TRBJ1-3
v_call: TRBV6-1
cdr3_aa: CASSEAAGGSGNTIYF
cdr3_nt: TGTGCCAGCAGTGAAGCGGCGGGTGGCTCTGGAAACACCATATATTTT

d_call: .
clone_size: .
j_call: TRBJ2-6
v_call: TRBV7-2
cdr3_aa: CASSFDPGANVLTF
cdr3_nt: TGTGCCAGCAGCTTCGATCCTGGGGCCAACGTCCTGACTTTC

d_call: .
clone_size: .
j_call: TRBJ1-5
v_call: TRBV21-1
cdr3_aa: CASSKAKPRGNQPQHF
cdr3_nt: TGTGCCAGCAGCAAAGCGAAACCCAGGGGCAATCAGCCCCAGCATTTT

d_call: TRBD1
clone_size: few
j_call: TRBJ1-2
v_call: TRBV2
cdr3_aa: CASRGTGTGVDYGYTF
cdr3_nt: TGTGCCAGCAGGGGAACCGGGACAGGGGTCGACTATGGCTACACCTTC

d_call: .
clone_size: once
j_call: TRBJ1-1
v_call: TRBV5-5
cdr3_aa: CASSSQGNTEAFF
cdr3_nt: TGTGCCAGCAGCTCACAGGGGAACACTGAAGCTTTCTTT

d_call: TRBD1
clone_size: .
j_call: TRBJ2-1
v_call: TRBV20-1
cdr3_aa: CSVSTGGFYNEQFF
cdr3_nt: TGCAGTGTTAGTACAGGGGGCTTCTACAATGAGCAGTTCTTC

d_call: .
clone_size: once
j_call: TRBJ2-7
v_call: TRBV7-5
cdr3_aa: CVRSLAPGADPYEQYF
cdr3_nt: TGTGTCAGAAGCTTAGCGCCCGGGGCTGACCCCTACGAGCAGTACTTC

d_call: .
clone_size: .
j_call: TRBJ1-2
v_call: TRBV2
cdr3_aa: CASREYGPANYGYTF
cdr3_nt: TGTGCCAGCAGGGAATATGGGCCAGCTAACTATGGCTACACCTTC

d_call: .
clone_size: .
j_call: TRBJ2-7
v_call: TRBV6-6
cdr3_aa: CASSSDRVSYEQYF
cdr3_nt: TGTGCCAGCAGTTCGGACCGCGTCTCCTACGAGCAGTACTTC

d_call: TRBD1
clone_size: .
j_call: TRBJ1-5
v_call: TRBV28
cdr3_aa: CASSKLGQGWQPQHF
cdr3_nt: TGTGCCAGCAGCAAACTCGGACAGGGATGGCAGCCCCAGCATTTT

d_call: .
clone_size: .
j_call: TRBJ2-3
v_call: TRBV5-4
cdr3_aa: CASSLSSGADTQYF
cdr3_nt: TGTGCCAGCAGCTTGTCCTCGGGAGCAGATACGCAGTATTTT

d_call: .
clone_size: few
j_call: TRBJ2-3
v_call: TRBV2
cdr3_aa: CASSVGGGSTDTQYF
cdr3_nt: TGTGCCAGCAGTGTTGGGGGAGGTAGCACAGATACGCAGTATTTT

d_call: TRBD1
clone_size: .
j_call: TRBJ1-6
v_call: TRBV28
cdr3_aa: CASSGDSRDNSPLHF
cdr3_nt: TGTGCCAGCAGTGGGGACAGTCGAGATAATTCACCCCTCCACTTT

d_call: .
clone_size: .
j_call: TRBJ2-1
v_call: TRBV18
cdr3_aa: CASSPLTGYNEQFF
cdr3_nt: TGTGCCAGCTCACCTCTTACCGGATACAATGAGCAGTTCTTC

d_call: .
clone_size: .
j_call: TRBJ1-4
v_call: TRBV5-1
cdr3_aa: CASSLDSSNEKLFF
cdr3_nt: TGCGCCAGCAGCTTGGACAGCTCTAATGAAAAACTGTTTTTT

d_call: .
clone_size: .
j_call: TRBJ1-1
v_call: TRBV24-1
cdr3_aa: CATKQGMNTEAFF
cdr3_nt: TGTGCCACCAAACAGGGAATGAACACTGAAGCTTTCTTT

d_call: .
clone_size: few
j_call: TRBJ2-3
v_call: TRBV14
cdr3_aa: CASSGKHGWADTQYF
cdr3_nt: TGTGCCAGCAGCGGAAAACACGGGTGGGCAGATACGCAGTATTTT

d_call: .
clone_size: .
j_call: TRBJ1-3
v_call: TRBV5-4
cdr3_aa: CASSWDKSSGNTIYF
cdr3_nt: TGTGCCAGCAGTTGGGACAAATCATCTGGAAACACCATATATTTT

d_call: .
clone_size: .
j_call: TRBJ2-7
v_call: TRBV7-2
cdr3_aa: CASSSQGRGIYEQYF
cdr3_nt: TGTGCCAGCAGCTCACAGGGGCGGGGAATTTACGAGCAGTACTTC

d_call: .
clone_size: .
j_call: TRBJ1-5
v_call: TRBV5-1
cdr3_aa: CASSWDPEDQPQHF
cdr3_nt: TGCGCCAGCAGCTGGGACCCCGAAGATCAGCCCCAGCATTTT

d_call: TRBD1
clone_size: .
j_call: TRBJ2-3
v_call: TRBV5-5
cdr3_aa: CASSLLTGGIDTQYF
cdr3_nt: TGTGCCAGCAGCTTGCTGACAGGGGGCATAGATACGCAGTATTTT

d_call: .
clone_size: .
j_call: TRBJ2-7
v_call: TRBV14
cdr3_aa: CASSQGSGGRREQYF
cdr3_nt: TGTGCCAGCAGCCAGGGATCTGGAGGGAGGAGAGAGCAGTACTTC

d_call: .
clone_size: .
j_call: TRBJ1-4
v_call: TRBV27
cdr3_aa: CASSLRGIPNEKLFF
cdr3_nt: TGTGCCAGCAGTTTACGGGGAATTCCTAATGAAAAACTGTTTTTT

d_call: TRBD1
clone_size: .
j_call: TRBJ2-7
v_call: TRBV7-9
cdr3_aa: CASSFGVDREYEQYF
cdr3_nt: TGTGCCAGCAGCTTTGGGGTCGACAGGGAATACGAGCAGTACTTC

d_call: .
clone_size: .
j_call: TRBJ2-3
v_call: TRBV5-6
cdr3_aa: CASSLSGKTDTQYF
cdr3_nt: TGTGCCAGCAGCTTGTCCGGAAAAACAGATACGCAGTATTTT

d_call: .
clone_size: .
j_call: TRBJ1-6
v_call: TRBV28
cdr3_aa: CASTTHNSPLHF
cdr3_nt: TGTGCCAGCACAACTCATAATTCACCCCTCCACTTT

d_call: TRBD2
clone_size: .
j_call: TRBJ2-2
v_call: TRBV5-1
cdr3_aa: CASSLVLAGGTNTGELFF
cdr3_nt: TGCGCCAGCAGCTTGGTTCTAGCGGGAGGAACGAACACCGGGGAGCTGTTTTTT

d_call: .
clone_size: .
j_call: TRBJ1-2
v_call: TRBV20-1
cdr3_aa: CSASIGDYGYTF
cdr3_nt: TGCAGTGCTAGTATAGGGGACTATGGCTACACCTTC

d_call: .
clone_size: .
j_call: TRBJ2-2
v_call: TRBV6-1
cdr3_aa: CASSDPNTGELFF
cdr3_nt: TGTGCCAGCAGTGATCCGAACACCGGGGAGCTGTTTTTT

d_call: .
clone_size: .
j_call: TRBJ2-7
v_call: TRBV28
cdr3_aa: CASRGQSSYEQYF
cdr3_nt: TGTGCCTCCCGTGGGCAGAGCTCCTACGAGCAGTACTTC

d_call: TRBD1
clone_size: .
j_call: TRBJ1-2
v_call: TRBV6-2/TRBV6-3
cdr3_aa: CASSDAPGGRDGYTF
cdr3_nt: TGTGCCAGCAGTGACGCACCAGGGGGCAGGGATGGCTACACCTTC

d_call: .
clone_size: .
j_call: TRBJ2-7
v_call: TRBV10-1
cdr3_aa: CASSESPGTYEQYF
cdr3_nt: TGCGCCAGCAGTGAGTCCCCAGGGACCTACGAGCAGTACTTC

d_call: TRBD2
clone_size: .
j_call: TRBJ2-3
v_call: TRBV29-1
cdr3_aa: CSVGLGARGTQYF
cdr3_nt: TGCAGCGTCGGACTAGGAGCCCGGGGTACGCAGTATTTT

d_call: .
clone_size: .
j_call: TRBJ1-5
v_call: TRBV24-1
cdr3_aa: CATAGGDDQPQHF
cdr3_nt: TGTGCCACCGCGGGCGGAGACGATCAGCCCCAGCATTTT

d_call: .
clone_size: .
j_call: TRBJ1-3
v_call: TRBV5-4
cdr3_aa: CASSPTAESSGNTIYF
cdr3_nt: TGTGCCAGCAGCCCGACAGCGGAATCCTCTGGAAACACCATATATTTT

d_call: .
clone_size: .
j_call: TRBJ1-1
v_call: TRBV6-2/TRBV6-3
cdr3_aa: CASSYKVNTEAFF
cdr3_nt: TGTGCCAGCAGTTATAAGGTTAACACTGAAGCTTTCTTT

d_call: TRBD1
clone_size: .
j_call: TRBJ2-5
v_call: TRBV4-3
cdr3_aa: CASSQDWTGFGGQETQYF
cdr3_nt: TGCGCCAGCAGCCAAGATTGGACAGGGTTCGGAGGTCAAGAGACCCAGTACTTC

d_call: TRBD1
clone_size: .
j_call: TRBJ2-1
v_call: TRBV7-8
cdr3_aa: CASSAGIQGASEQFF
cdr3_nt: TGTGCCAGCAGCGCAGGGATACAGGGGGCTTCTGAGCAGTTCTTC

d_call: .
clone_size: .
j_call: TRBJ1-1
v_call: TRBV28
cdr3_aa: CASSLWGTNTEAFF
cdr3_nt: TGTGCCAGCAGTTTATGGGGCACGAACACTGAAGCTTTCTTT

d_call: TRBD1
clone_size: few
j_call: TRBJ1-2
v_call: TRBV7-9
cdr3_aa: CASRPTFRDRDGYTF
cdr3_nt: TGTGCCAGCAGGCCTACATTCAGGGACAGGGATGGCTACACCTTC

d_call: .
clone_size: .
j_call: TRBJ1-1
v_call: TRBV9
cdr3_aa: CASSVEGRMNTEAFF
cdr3_nt: TGTGCCAGCAGCGTAGAGGGCAGGATGAACACTGAAGCTTTCTTT

d_call: .
clone_size: .
j_call: TRBJ2-1
v_call: TRBV28
cdr3_aa: CASRWTGSSYNEQFF
cdr3_nt: TGTGCCAGCAGGTGGACCGGAAGCTCCTACAATGAGCAGTTCTTC

d_call: .
clone_size: once
j_call: TRBJ1-1
v_call: TRBV5-1
cdr3_aa: CASSSGQLNTEAFF
cdr3_nt: TGCGCCAGCAGCTCCGGACAGCTGAACACTGAAGCTTTCTTT